This T cell receptor beta chain is from a study of CD4 T cells in relation to SARS-CoV-2 and coronaviruses. Background on the study: PBMCs were cultured with antigen for roughly 10 days before TCR beta sequencing. Study-level points and caveats: About 65% of donors had memory CD4+ clonotypes crossrecognizing SARS-CoV-2 and common cold coronavirus spike. Each donor contributed either pre-pandemic or post-infection samples, not both.

This clone was seen a single time. The antigen is unknown. Some clones are missing from TCRdb's copy, which holds only in-frame ones; the method was immunoSEQ multiplex PCR. The sample holds more than 20,000 clones; 77% are singletons and the top ten take about 20%. The unexposed donors gave CD4+ T cells in about 2010-2018, prior to COVID-19. The cells were cultured for 9 to 11 days before CD4+ T cells were isolated. This CDR3 is built from 13 residues. V was pared by 8 bases and J by 1 base, with 9 bases between. The origin of this receptor is a human donor in good health. This sequence joins TRBV12-3 or TRBV12-4 and TRBJ2-1, with TRBD2 as a possible D gene (6 bases). Sample: CD4+ T cells from PBMCs, cultured in vitro. CDR3 DNA: TGTGCCAGCGGGACTGATTCCTACAATGAGCAGTTCTTC. Its translation: CASGTDSYNEQFF.